This TCR beta chain originates from a study of control samples from healthy donors and cancer patients. Produced via immunoSEQ multiplex PCR; TCRdb's table is partial and in-frame only. The data contain about 120,000 clones, approximately 89% of them singletons. CDR1 is LGHDT and CDR2 is YNNKEL in the germline V gene (reference sequence). The CDR3 totals 14 residues. V lost 10 bases and J lost 8, with 21 bases in between. The receptor comes from a man between 60 and 75 years old in good health. V gene TRBV3-1 (or the pseudogene TRBV3-2) combines with J gene TRBJ2-4, with no clear D. The specimen sequenced was blood. The CDR3 bases are TGTGCCACACGTTCGAGCCGTCTAATGGACATTCAGTACTTC. Protein: CATRSSRLMDIQYF.